These T cell receptor beta chains were read from a single sample in a study of blood T cell repertoires in COVID-19. Assay: immunoSEQ multiplex PCR; the TCRdb copy retains only in-frame clones and omits some. The table includes 85,000 to 95,000 clones, approximately 89% detected once. Material for sequencing was peripheral blood. The source of these receptors is a human donor with acute or convalescent COVID-19. The donor label of this sample is uncertain. The CDR3 runs from the conserved cysteine through the conserved F or W. D genes are given only for firm matches. For some rows the clone size is stated as once, few or many, or as a class when expanded; others skip it.

CDR3 protein: CAWRGGVRSPGANVLTF
CDR3 DNA: TGTGCCTGGAGGGGTGGAGTCCGAAGCCCTGGGGCCAACGTCCTGACTTTC
D gene: -
clone size: -
V gene: TRBV30
J gene: TRBJ2-6

CDR3 protein: CASSFPGFTGELFF
CDR3 DNA: TGTGCCAGCAGCTTCCCGGGGTTCACCGGGGAGCTGTTTTTT
D gene: -
clone size: -
V gene: TRBV11-1
J gene: TRBJ2-2

CDR3 protein: CASSLSVNSPLHF
CDR3 DNA: TGTGCCAGCAGTTTATCCGTGAATTCACCCCTCCACTTT
D gene: -
clone size: -
V gene: TRBV12-3/TRBV12-4
J gene: TRBJ1-6

CDR3 protein: CASNQGGYQETQYF
CDR3 DNA: TGCGCCAGCAACCAGGGGGGATACCAAGAGACCCAGTACTTC
D gene: -
clone size: -
V gene: TRBV5-1
J gene: TRBJ2-5

CDR3 protein: CASSLCRQSYEQYF
CDR3 DNA: TGTGCCAGCAGCTTATGCCGACAGTCCTACGAGCAGTACTTC
D gene: -
clone size: -
V gene: TRBV7-4
J gene: TRBJ2-7

CDR3 protein: CASSLDRRNTEAFF
CDR3 DNA: TGTGCCAGCAGCTTGGACAGGCGGAACACTGAAGCTTTCTTT
D gene: -
clone size: -
V gene: TRBV5-4
J gene: TRBJ1-1

CDR3 protein: CASSLPGLREKLFF
CDR3 DNA: TGTGCCAGCAGCTTACCAGGATTAAGGGAAAAACTGTTTTTT
D gene: -
clone size: -
V gene: TRBV11-3
J gene: TRBJ1-4

CDR3 protein: CASSLSSRQGKSEKLFF
CDR3 DNA: TGTGCTAGCAGCTTATCGTCAAGACAGGGTAAGAGTGAAAAACTGTTTTTT
D gene: TRBD1
clone size: few
V gene: TRBV7-7
J gene: TRBJ1-4

CDR3 protein: CASSYYRSARDNYGYTF
CDR3 DNA: TGCGCCAGCAGCTACTATCGGTCAGCTCGGGATAACTATGGCTACACCTTC
D gene: -
clone size: -
V gene: TRBV5-1
J gene: TRBJ1-2

CDR3 protein: CSVTGQQNTEAFF
CDR3 DNA: TGCAGCGTTACGGGACAACAGAACACTGAAGCTTTCTTT
D gene: -
clone size: -
V gene: TRBV29-1
J gene: TRBJ1-1

CDR3 protein: CASSPDRNYGYTF
CDR3 DNA: TGTGCCAGCAGCCCGGACAGGAACTATGGCTACACCTTC
D gene: TRBD1
clone size: -
V gene: TRBV5-4
J gene: TRBJ1-2

CDR3 protein: CASSPTGTGGELFF
CDR3 DNA: TGTGCCAGCAGTCCGACAGGGACGGGCGGGGAGCTGTTTTTT
D gene: TRBD1
clone size: -
V gene: TRBV6-5
J gene: TRBJ2-2

CDR3 protein: CASSLMGGLSYEQYF
CDR3 DNA: TGTGCCAGCAGCTTAATGGGGGGTCTCTCCTACGAGCAGTACTTC
D gene: -
clone size: -
V gene: TRBV7-3
J gene: TRBJ2-7

CDR3 protein: CASSLDSGEQPQHF
CDR3 DNA: TGCGCCAGCAGCTTGGACTCAGGGGAGCAGCCCCAGCATTTT
D gene: -
clone size: -
V gene: TRBV5-1
J gene: TRBJ1-5

CDR3 protein: CASSPSSGNQPQHF
CDR3 DNA: TGTGCCAGCAGCCCTAGCTCTGGGAATCAGCCCCAGCATTTT
D gene: -
clone size: few
V gene: TRBV2
J gene: TRBJ1-5

CDR3 protein: CASSPKGAGETQYF
CDR3 DNA: TGTGCCAGCTCACCGAAGGGGGCAGGGGAGACCCAGTACTTC
D gene: TRBD1
clone size: once
V gene: TRBV18
J gene: TRBJ2-5

CDR3 protein: CASSLDWDSYTDTQYF
CDR3 DNA: TGCGCCAGCAGCTTGGACTGGGACAGTTACACAGATACGCAGTATTTT
D gene: TRBD1
clone size: -
V gene: TRBV5-1
J gene: TRBJ2-3

CDR3 protein: CASSISTGGFNQPQHF
CDR3 DNA: TGTGCCAGCAGCATAAGCACAGGGGGATTCAATCAGCCCCAGCATTTT
D gene: TRBD1
clone size: -
V gene: TRBV5-4
J gene: TRBJ1-5

CDR3 protein: CASSETGGRTEAFF
CDR3 DNA: TGTGCCAGCAGTGAAACAGGGGGCAGGACTGAAGCTTTCTTT
D gene: TRBD1
clone size: -
V gene: TRBV25-1
J gene: TRBJ1-1

CDR3 protein: CASSQTVNTGELFF
CDR3 DNA: TGCGCCAGCAGCCAAACAGTGAACACCGGGGAGCTGTTTTTT
D gene: -
clone size: -
V gene: TRBV5-1
J gene: TRBJ2-2

CDR3 protein: CASALGTGNYGYTF
CDR3 DNA: TGTGCCAGCGCCCTGGGGACAGGGAACTATGGCTACACCTTC
D gene: TRBD1
clone size: -
V gene: TRBV6-6
J gene: TRBJ1-2

CDR3 protein: CASSLVFSGGADETQYF
CDR3 DNA: TGTGCCAGCAGCTTAGTATTTAGCGGGGGGGCTGATGAGACCCAGTACTTC
D gene: TRBD2
clone size: -
V gene: TRBV7-2
J gene: TRBJ2-5

CDR3 protein: CASSLTGQFNFQLFF
CDR3 DNA: TGCGCCAGCAGCCTGACGGGACAATTTAATTTTCAACTGTTTTTT
D gene: -
clone size: -
V gene: TRBV5-1
J gene: TRBJ1-4

CDR3 protein: CASSLAQGALAFPNEKLFF
CDR3 DNA: TGTGCCAGCAGCTTAGCGCAGGGGGCGCTTGCCTTCCCTAATGAAAAACTGTTTTTT
D gene: TRBD1
clone size: -
V gene: TRBV7-9
J gene: TRBJ1-4

CDR3 protein: CASSTTTGVNEKLFF
CDR3 DNA: TGTGCCAGCAGCACGACGACAGGGGTTAATGAAAAACTGTTTTTT
D gene: TRBD1
clone size: few
V gene: TRBV5-8
J gene: TRBJ1-4

CDR3 protein: CASSSTSGEGETQYF
CDR3 DNA: TGTGCCAGCAGCTCGACTAGCGGGGAGGGGGAGACCCAGTACTTC
D gene: TRBD2
clone size: -
V gene: TRBV5-4
J gene: TRBJ2-5

CDR3 protein: CASSVGGQASEKLFF
CDR3 DNA: TGTGCCAGCAGCGTAGGGGGACAGGCCAGTGAAAAACTGTTTTTT
D gene: TRBD1
clone size: -
V gene: TRBV9
J gene: TRBJ1-4

CDR3 protein: CASSLGQQGAKNIQYF
CDR3 DNA: TGTGCCAGCAGTTTAGGGCAACAGGGCGCCAAAAACATTCAGTACTTC
D gene: -
clone size: -
V gene: TRBV27
J gene: TRBJ2-4

CDR3 protein: CASSYSSRTGSYEQYF
CDR3 DNA: TGTGCCAGCAGTTACTCTAGCAGGACAGGGAGTTACGAGCAGTACTTC
D gene: TRBD1
clone size: once
V gene: TRBV6-5
J gene: TRBJ2-7

CDR3 protein: CASRVQGASSGYTF
CDR3 DNA: TGTGCCAGCAGGGTACAGGGGGCGTCGAGCGGCTACACCTTC
D gene: TRBD1
clone size: -
V gene: TRBV28
J gene: TRBJ1-2

CDR3 protein: CASRPGQSYEQYF
CDR3 DNA: TGTGCCAGCAGACCGGGACAAAGCTACGAGCAGTACTTC
D gene: -
clone size: -
V gene: TRBV2
J gene: TRBJ2-7

CDR3 protein: CASSVSPVNTGELFF
CDR3 DNA: TGTGCCAGCAGCGTATCACCAGTGAACACCGGGGAGCTGTTTTTT
D gene: -
clone size: once
V gene: TRBV9
J gene: TRBJ2-2

CDR3 protein: CSVATGSGANVLTF
CDR3 DNA: TGCAGCGTAGCAACAGGATCTGGGGCCAACGTCCTGACTTTC
D gene: -
clone size: -
V gene: TRBV29-1
J gene: TRBJ2-6

CDR3 protein: CASSPHGRAGGYEQYF
CDR3 DNA: TGTGCCAGCAGCCCTCACGGACGGGCGGGGGGGTACGAGCAGTACTTC
D gene: TRBD2
clone size: -
V gene: TRBV5-4
J gene: TRBJ2-7

CDR3 protein: CATSRDRRQGTEAFF
CDR3 DNA: TGTGCCACCAGCAGAGATCGGAGACAGGGTACTGAAGCTTTCTTT
D gene: TRBD1
clone size: -
V gene: TRBV15
J gene: TRBJ1-1

CDR3 protein: CAWSPSWTGAGEQYF
CDR3 DNA: TGTGCCTGGAGTCCTTCATGGACAGGTGCGGGCGAGCAGTACTTC
D gene: TRBD1
clone size: once
V gene: TRBV30
J gene: TRBJ2-7

CDR3 protein: CASSLLQGGTYEQYF
CDR3 DNA: TGTGCCAGCAGTTTATTACAGGGTGGAACCTACGAGCAGTACTTC
D gene: -
clone size: -
V gene: TRBV27
J gene: TRBJ2-7

CDR3 protein: CASSLAGTPNRSPLHF
CDR3 DNA: TGTGCCAGCAGCTTAGCCGGGACACCTAATAGGTCACCCCTCCACTTT
D gene: -
clone size: -
V gene: TRBV7-9
J gene: TRBJ1-6

CDR3 protein: CASSSVVADEQFF
CDR3 DNA: TGTGCCAGCAGCTCCGTGGTAGCGGATGAGCAGTTCTTC
D gene: -
clone size: -
V gene: TRBV7-2
J gene: TRBJ2-1

CDR3 protein: CASSPDLDSPLHF
CDR3 DNA: TGTGCCAGCAGCCCGGACTTAGATTCACCCCTCCACTTT
D gene: -
clone size: once
V gene: TRBV7-9
J gene: TRBJ1-6

CDR3 protein: CASSSGGSSYNSPLHF
CDR3 DNA: TGTGCCAGCAGTTCCGGGGGGAGCTCCTATAATTCACCCCTCCACTTT
D gene: -
clone size: -
V gene: TRBV9
J gene: TRBJ1-6

CDR3 protein: CASSIRTTGGNEQFF
CDR3 DNA: TGTGCCAGCAGCATAAGGACGACAGGGGGAAATGAGCAGTTCTTC
D gene: TRBD1
clone size: -
V gene: TRBV5-8
J gene: TRBJ2-1

CDR3 protein: CASSPQGVGNQPQHF
CDR3 DNA: TGTGCCAGCAGCCCCCAGGGGGTTGGCAATCAGCCCCAGCATTTT
D gene: TRBD1
clone size: -
V gene: TRBV6-5
J gene: TRBJ1-5

CDR3 protein: CASRVTSGGETQYF
CDR3 DNA: TGTGCCAGCAGAGTGACTAGCGGGGGAGAGACCCAGTACTTC
D gene: TRBD2
clone size: -
V gene: TRBV2
J gene: TRBJ2-5